The clone carrying this T cell receptor (beta chain) was seen more than once but under ten times. Its antigen is unidentified. V was pared by 0 bases and J by 0 bases, with 5 bases between. The CDR3 length is 15 residues. Germline V gene lookup returns CDR1 SGHTA and CDR2 FQGNSA. Sequenced material consisted of expressed TCRB transcripts (all of the isolated RNA was reverse transcribed). The data were produced by immunoSEQ multiplex PCR, yet TCRdb's version contains in-frame clones alone and is incomplete. The data show about 360,000 clones, about 12% seen once. The record originates from a study of beta chain features in type 1 diabetes. Turning to the study itself: Patients shared similar age, gender and cell yields with healthy donors. Study-level points and caveats: TCRB CDR3 length was moderately but significantly reduced in all four CD4+ subsets of Type 1 diabetes patients. A pattern of fewer insertions and more deletions at VDJ junctions was seen in type 1 diabetes patients. Patients showed naive, central memory and Treg TCRB repertoires that appeared more similar than those of healthy donors.

The source is a young man in good health. The rearrangement links TRBV7-2 to TRBJ1-4; possibly TRBD1 for D (5 bases). The sequenced material came from naive CD4+ T cells from blood. CDR3 in DNA: TGTGCCAGCAGCTTAGCAGGGGCAACTAATGAAAAACTGTTTTTT. Translating it yields CASSLAGATNEKLFF.